This T cell receptor (beta chain) came from a study of shared clonotypes between healthy human individuals. For the study at large: Per donor, three plates held CD4 naive cells, three held CD4 memory, two held CD8 naive and one held CD8 memory. Overall study results and limits: The rarefaction results pointed to incomplete sorted-subset sequencing despite large depth. Compared with memory subsets, naive subsets generally had larger estimated richness.

Looked up from germline, CDR1 is LNHDA and CDR2 is SQIVND (reference sequence). V lost 2 bases to trimming and J lost 2 bases, with 10 bases between them. The CDR3 runs to 15 residues. Naive CD8 cells, CD45RO-negative and positively selected for CCR7, excluded terminally differentiated effector memory CD45RA+ cells. As regards this clone: Antigen: not known.

For each subset, genomic DNA was distributed in equal portions over several immunoSEQ plates. TCRdb keeps only in-frame clones here, not all; method: immunoSEQ multiplex PCR. The top ten hold more than 0.9% of the sample, which has 1.5 million to 2.5 million clones, around 96% seen once. This TCR was sampled from a man between 18 and 29 years old in good health. Input material: naive CD8+ T cells sorted from blood. The J gene is TRBJ1-5, the V gene TRBV19, with no clear D. The CDR3 DNA is TGTGCCAGTAGTATATGGATGGAGGGCAATCAGCCCCAGCATTTT. This codes for CASSIWMEGNQPQHF.